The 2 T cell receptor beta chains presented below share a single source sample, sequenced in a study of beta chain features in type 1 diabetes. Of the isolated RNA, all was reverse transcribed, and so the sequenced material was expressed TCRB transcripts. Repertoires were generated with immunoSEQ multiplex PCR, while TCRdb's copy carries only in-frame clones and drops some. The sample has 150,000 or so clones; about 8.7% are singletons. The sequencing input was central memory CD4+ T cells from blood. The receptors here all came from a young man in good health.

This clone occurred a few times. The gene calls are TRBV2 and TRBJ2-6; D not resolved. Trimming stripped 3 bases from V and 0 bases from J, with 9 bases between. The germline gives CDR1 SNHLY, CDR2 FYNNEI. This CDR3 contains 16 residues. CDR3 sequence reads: CASSDLVNSGANVLTF. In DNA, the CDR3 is TGTGCCAGCAGTGACCTAGTTAACTCTGGGGCCAACGTCCTGACTTTC.

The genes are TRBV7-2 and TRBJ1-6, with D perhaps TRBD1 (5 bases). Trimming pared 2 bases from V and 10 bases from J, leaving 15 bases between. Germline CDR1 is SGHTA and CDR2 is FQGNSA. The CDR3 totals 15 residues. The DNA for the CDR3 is TGTGCCAGCAGCTTACCTCAGGGTGGGAGGTCACCCCTCCACTTT. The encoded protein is CASSLPQGGRSPLHF.